These 32 T cell receptor beta chains originate from one sample sequenced in a study of response to subunit inactivated influenza vaccine. TCRdb fed the RT-PCR reads into MiXCR, producing one record per CDR3 protein. This sample has more than 150,000 distinct CDR3 sequences; over 8.5% occur once, and the top ten carry under 40%. Material: CD8+ T cells sorted from PBMCs, obtained 23 to 25 months after vaccination. These receptors originate from a man between 50 and 70 years old who received an inactivated influenza vaccine.

The chain combines TRBV14 with TRBJ2-3; no clear D gene. Germline V lookup: CDR1 SGHDN, CDR2 FVKESK. The CDR3 is 14 residues long. Trimming took 4 bases from V and 0 from J, leaving 8 bases between them. The CDR3 coding sequence is TGTGCCAGCAGCCTCATAACTAGCACAGATACGCAGTATTTT. Translation gives CASSLITSTDTQYF. The entire variable domain, with the rest obtained from reference TRBV14 and TRBJ2-3, is as follows: EAGVTQFPSHSVIEKGQTVTLRCDPISGHDNLYWYRRVMGKEIKFLLHFVKESKQDESGMPNNRFLAERTGGTYSTLKVQPAELEDSGVYFCASSLITSTDTQYFGPGTRLTVL.

The chain joins TRBV29-1 to TRBJ2-3; D gene unclear. Trimming took 7 bases from V and 4 from J, leaving 12 bases between them. Germline CDR1 and CDR2: SQVTM and ANQGSEA. The CDR3 has 12 amino acids. CDR3 amino acids: CSGHVFPDTQYF. CDR3 sequence (DNA): TGCAGCGGACACGTTTTCCCAGATACGCAGTATTTT.

This clonotype was counted only a few times. The genes are TRBV5-1 and TRBJ1-1, with 9 bases fitting TRBD1. Trimming at V came to 4 bases and at J to 8 bases, leaving 18 bases not matched to a gene. Germline V gene lookup returns CDR1 SGHRS and CDR2 YFSETQ. The length of the CDR3 is 17 residues. The CDR3 spells CASSLTGGVSRVAEAFF. The CDR3 DNA reads TGCGCCAGCAGCCTTACAGGGGGCGTAAGCCGGGTCGCCGAAGCTTTCTTT.

This clonotype was recorded many times. The chain links TRBV4-2 to TRBJ2-3; TRBD2 might be the D (5 bases). This CDR3 contains 17 residues. Trimming removed 4 bases from V and 0 bases from J, with 17 bases in between. CDR1 is LGHNA, CDR2 YNFKEQ, per germline. DNA for the CDR3: TGTGCCAGCAGCCCCGAGATGAGTAGCGCAAGCACAGATACGCAGTATTTT. This translates into CASSPEMSSASTDTQYF.

This clonotype turned up a few times. Here the CDR3 DNA reads TGCAGTGCTCCCCCCCGCACCAGGGAAAACACAGATACGCAGTATTTT. Residues: CSAPPRTRENTDTQYF. V usage is TRBV20-1 and J usage is TRBJ2-3, with D possibly being TRBD1 (5 bases). Germline V CDR1 and CDR2: DFQATT, SNEGSKA (reference sequence). CDR3 length: 16 amino acids. Trimming shortened V by 5 bases and J by 2 bases, and 20 bases separated the two germline ends.

This rearrangement joins TRBV11-2 to TRBJ2-1; 8 bases map to TRBD2. The CDR3 extends over 16 amino acids. V was pared by 4 bases and J by 4 bases, with 9 bases of the junction left unmatched. Germline CDR1 and CDR2: SGHAT and FQNNGV. CDR3 DNA: TGTGCCAGCAGCTATTGGCGGTCGGGGGGGTACAATGAGCAGTTCTTC. It codes for CASSYWRSGGYNEQFF.

This clonotype was observed at least ten times. The chain combines TRBV5-1 with TRBJ1-1, with D possibly matching TRBD1 (5 bases). V gave up 1 base and J gave up 8 bases, with 6 bases separating them. The CDR3 is 11 amino acids. CDR1 and CDR2 (germline): SGHRS, YFSETQ. The CDR3 bases are TGCGCCAGCAGCTTGAACAGGGAAGCTTTCTTT. This translates into CASSLNREAFF. Complete variable domain (other parts from reference TRBV5-1 and TRBJ1-1): KAGVTQTPRYLIKTRGQQVTLSCSPISGHRSVSWYQQTPGQGLQFLFEYFSETQRNKGNFPGRFSGRQFSNSRSEMNVSTLELGDSALYLCASSLNREAFFGQGTRLTVV.

CDR3 DNA: TGTGCCAGCAGCCAAGGGCCAAGGGGTAACATTCAGTACTTC. Amino acids: CASSQGPRGNIQYF. This chain connects TRBV3-1 to TRBJ2-4; possibly TRBD1 for D (5 bases). Germline V gene data show CDR1 as LGHDT and CDR2 as YNNKEL (reference sequence). Trimming left V 1 base short and J 7 bases short, with 11 bases between. CDR3 size: 14 residues.

The V gene is TRBV30, the J gene TRBJ2-1; D is undetermined. V was cut by 3 bases and J by 6 bases, with 15 bases left in between. The germline CDR1 and CDR2 sequences are GTSNPN and SVGIG (reference sequence). This CDR3 region has 14 residues. The CDR3 reads CAWRGPGPFNEQFF. In nucleotides, the CDR3 is TGTGCCTGGAGAGGGCCAGGTCCATTCAATGAGCAGTTCTTC. The whole variable domain, remainder taken from reference TRBV30 and TRBJ2-1, is SQTIHQWPATLVQPVGSPLSLECTVEGTSNPNLYWYRQAAGRGLQLLFYSVGIGQISSEVPQNLSASRPQDRQFILSSKKLLLSDSGFYLCAWRGPGPFNEQFFGPGTRLTVL.

Only a few counts were recorded for this clonotype. The V gene is TRBV4-3, the J gene TRBJ2-7; the match to TRBD2 covers 12 bases. The ends lost 0 bases at V and 4 bases at J; junction bases unmatched: 7. The CDR3 has 17 residues. Germline CDR1 is LGHNA and CDR2 is YSLEER. CDR3: CASSQDWATSGSYEQYF. In nucleotides, the CDR3 is TGCGCCAGCAGCCAAGATTGGGCGACTAGCGGGAGTTACGAGCAGTACTTC.

By sample share, this clonotype is medium-sized (0.01 to 0.1%). The chain joins TRBV28 to TRBJ2-7; 10 nucleotides align to TRBD1. Germline lookup yields CDR1 MDHEN and CDR2 SYDVKM. The CDR3 extends over 15 amino acids. V lost 3 bases to trimming and J lost 4 bases; unmatched junction nucleotides: 6. In DNA, the CDR3 is TGTGCCAGCAGTTTGGCGACAGGGGGCATTTACGAGCAGTACTTC. Encoded protein: CASSLATGGIYEQYF. The whole variable domain, remainder taken from reference TRBV28 and TRBJ2-7, is DVKVTQSSRYLVKRTGEKVFLECVQDMDHENMFWYRQDPGLGLRLIYFSYDVKMKEKGDIPEGYSVSREKKERFSLILESASTNQTSMYLCASSLATGGIYEQYFGPGTRLTVT.

This chain uses TRBV29-1 with TRBJ2-2; D uncertain. Trimming removed 4 bases from V and 2 bases from J, with 8 bases in between. The CDR3 is made up of 13 amino acids. Germline V gene lookup returns CDR1 SQVTM and CDR2 ANQGSEA. CDR3 nucleotide sequence: TGCAGCGTTGTGCTGGGAAACACCGGGGAGCTGTTTTTT. Its translation is CSVVLGNTGELFF.

The CDR3 spells CASSQDWAGGSTGELFF. As DNA, the CDR3 is TGCGCCAGCAGCCAAGATTGGGCGGGAGGAAGCACCGGGGAGCTGTTTTTT. The rearrangement uses TRBV4-3 and TRBJ2-2; 8 positions agree with TRBD2. There are 17 residues in the CDR3. Looked up from germline, CDR1 is LGHNA and CDR2 is YSLEER. V lost 0 bases to trimming and J lost 4 bases; unmatched junction nucleotides: 7.

In this sample, this clonotype turned up a few times. This chain links TRBV6-5 with TRBJ2-7; maybe TRBD1 (6 bases). The CDR3 spans 15 residues. Germline-derived CDR1 and CDR2 are MNHEY and SVGAGI. V lost 0 bases, J lost 2 bases, and 11 bases lay in between. The CDR3 DNA reads TGTGCCAGCAGTTACTCCGGGACACAAGCCTACGAGCAGTACTTC. This sequence encodes CASSYSGTQAYEQYF.

This clonotype was seen a handful of times. CDR3 nucleotides: TGTGCCAGTGTAGCGGGAGTAAGCACAGATACGCAGTATTTT. Its translation is CASVAGVSTDTQYF. The rearrangement joins TRBV7-9 to TRBJ2-3; 9 nucleotides align to TRBD2. Losses at the gene ends were 9 bases for V and 0 bases for J; bases not matched to a gene: 4. CDR1 and CDR2 (germline): SEHNR, FQNEAQ (reference sequence). The CDR3 has 14 residues.

This clonotype was seen only a few times. V usage is TRBV20-1 and J usage is TRBJ1-5; possible D gene TRBD1, 5 bases. Germline loops: CDR1 DFQATT, CDR2 SNEGSKA (reference sequence). This CDR3 comprises 13 residues. V lost 0 bases and J 7 bases, leaving 10 bases between the germline ends. The CDR3 bases are TGCAGTGCTAGAGATAGAAGGGGCCAGCCCCAGCATTTT. It yields the protein CSARDRRGQPQHF.

V usage is TRBV7-9 and J usage is TRBJ2-5; TRBD2 matches at 12 bases. Per germline, CDR1 SEHNR and CDR2 FQNEAQ (reference sequence). The length of the CDR3 is 17 residues. V dropped 5 bases and J dropped 4; count of bases not matched to a gene: 11. Here the CDR3 DNA reads TGTGCCAGCAGCGAACTAGCGGGGGGTATTCCTGGAGAGACCCAGTACTTC. The encoded protein is CASSELAGGIPGETQYF.

The chain is built from TRBV28 and TRBJ1-1, with D tentatively TRBD1 (6 bases). The CDR3 runs to 11 residues. In germline, CDR1 is MDHEN, CDR2 SYDVKM. V was pared by 3 bases and J by 8 bases, with 7 bases between. CDR3 nucleotide sequence: TGTGCCAGCAGTTTCGGGGGCGAAGCTTTCTTT. This encodes CASSFGGEAFF. Based on the CDR3 plus reference TRBV28 and TRBJ1-1, the full variable domain is DVKVTQSSRYLVKRTGEKVFLECVQDMDHENMFWYRQDPGLGLRLIYFSYDVKMKEKGDIPEGYSVSREKKERFSLILESASTNQTSMYLCASSFGGEAFFGQGTRLTVV.

This clonotype showed up just a few times. This rearrangement joins TRBV6-2 or TRBV6-3 to TRBJ2-1, with no clear D. The CDR3 has 14 residues. V was trimmed by 2 bases and J by 0 bases, leaving 5 bases between them. CDR1 and CDR2 from the germline V gene are MNHEY and SVGEGT. CDR3 residues: CASSYLSSYNEQFF. CDR3 nucleotide sequence: TGTGCCAGCAGTTACCTTAGCTCCTACAATGAGCAGTTCTTC.

This chain joins TRBV4-3 and TRBJ2-7; 9 bases are shared with TRBD2. The CDR3 runs to 14 residues. J gave up 6 bases and V 1 base, and 4 bases lay outside the gene matches. The V gene's germline CDR1 is LGHNA and CDR2 YSLEER. The CDR3 nucleotides read TGCGCCAGCAGCCAAGGAGGCGGGAGGGGCGAGCAGTACTTC. Its protein is CASSQGGGRGEQYF.

This clonotype was counted only a few times. The chain is built from TRBV6-2 or TRBV6-3 and TRBJ2-1; possibly TRBD2 for D (6 bases). V lost 6 bases and J 0 bases, leaving 9 bases between the germline ends. The CDR3 has 14 residues. Germline V gene data show CDR1 as MNHEY and CDR2 as SVGEGT. The CDR3 loop is CASRRAGSYNEQFF. The DNA of the CDR3 is TGTGCCAGCAGACGAGCGGGCTCCTACAATGAGCAGTTCTTC.

This clonotype showed up many times. This sequence joins TRBV24-1 and TRBJ2-1; possibly TRBD1 or TRBD2 for D (6 bases each). V lost 1 base and J 5 bases, leaving 14 bases between the germline ends. Germline-derived CDR1 and CDR2 are KGHDR and SFDVKD. The CDR3 has 16 residues. The CDR3 reads CATSDLGGGDNNEQFF. DNA of the CDR3: TGTGCCACCAGTGATTTAGGAGGGGGAGATAACAATGAGCAGTTCTTC.

The V and J genes are TRBV5-1 and TRBJ2-7; no clear D. Trimming took 2 bases from V and 6 from J, leaving 15 bases between them. This CDR3 comprises 14 residues. The germline CDR1 and CDR2 sequences are SGHRS and YFSETQ. The chain's CDR3 is CASSLPGGATEQYF. CDR3 DNA: TGCGCCAGCAGCTTACCCGGCGGCGCAACCGAGCAGTACTTC. Supplemented by reference TRBV5-1 and TRBJ2-7, the full variable domain reads KAGVTQTPRYLIKTRGQQVTLSCSPISGHRSVSWYQQTPGQGLQFLFEYFSETQRNKGNFPGRFSGRQFSNSRSEMNVSTLELGDSALYLCASSLPGGATEQYFGPGTRLTVT.

V and J are TRBV7-2 and TRBJ2-7, with 10 bases fitting TRBD1. The CDR3 spans 15 residues. The V and J ends lost 5 bases and 7 bases, in that order; junction bases with no gene match: 11. Germline-derived CDR1 and CDR2 are SGHTA and FQGNSA. The CDR3 here is CASSPGGQGLEEQYF. The CDR3 DNA reads as TGTGCCAGCAGCCCTGGGGGACAGGGGCTTGAAGAGCAGTACTTC.

V is TRBV4-2 and J is TRBJ2-7; D call uncertain. This CDR3 is built from 18 residues. Trimming removed 0 bases at V and 2 bases at J, with 20 bases between. Germline lookup yields CDR1 LGHNA and CDR2 YNFKEQ. CDR3 sequence: CASSQDLYIGPHTYEQYF. The CDR3 DNA is TGTGCCAGCAGCCAAGATCTATACATTGGACCGCACACCTACGAGCAGTACTTC.

This clonotype was counted ten times or more. The chain couples TRBV5-6 to TRBJ2-7; TRBD1 is a possible D gene (6 bases). This CDR3 is 14 amino acids long. The ends were cut back, 2 bases at V and 2 bases at J, with 11 bases in the middle. Germline V CDR1 and CDR2: SGHDT, YYEEEE. The CDR3 loop reads CASSFSRQAYEQYF. The CDR3 DNA reads as TGTGCCAGCAGCTTCTCCCGACAGGCCTACGAGCAGTACTTC.

This clonotype was observed a handful of times. This rearrangement joins TRBV28 to TRBJ2-3, with a tentative D call TRBD2 (5 bases). The CDR3 totals 15 residues. The germline V gene encodes CDR1 MDHEN and CDR2 SYDVKM. Trimming left V 8 bases short and J 5 bases short, with 20 bases between. CDR3 protein: CASDERARPLDTQYF. The CDR3 coding sequence is TGTGCCAGCGACGAGAGGGCCAGACCCTTAGATACGCAGTATTTT.

V is TRBV9 and J is TRBJ2-7, with D possibly matching TRBD1 (5 bases). CDR3 length equals 14 residues. Deletions cut 4 bases from V and 3 bases from J, with 14 bases between. In germline, CDR1 is SGDLS, CDR2 YYNGEE. In DNA form, the CDR3 reads TGTGCCAGCAGCCCTAGTAGCAGGGTCTACGAGCAGTACTTC. Protein: CASSPSSRVYEQYF.

In its sample, this clonotype was seen many times. The CDR3 sequence is CSLGGLGVSYNEQFF. CDR3 nucleotide sequence: TGCAGCCTGGGGGGCTTAGGCGTTTCCTACAATGAGCAGTTCTTC. The J gene is TRBJ2-1, the V gene TRBV29-1; the D call may be TRBD1 or TRBD2 (6 bases each). V was cut by 8 bases and J by 1 base, with 18 bases left in between. Germline CDR1 is SQVTM and CDR2 is ANQGSEA. This CDR3 spans 15 amino acids.

This clonotype occurred many times. The chain combines TRBV9 with TRBJ1-1, with TRBD1 as a possible D gene (6 bases). Trimming left V 4 bases short and J 0 bases short, with 19 bases between. Germline CDR1 is SGDLS and CDR2 is YYNGEE. The CDR3 length is 17 residues. This CDR3 reads CASSPGQPKALNTEAFF. DNA for the CDR3: TGTGCCAGCAGCCCCGGACAGCCGAAGGCCTTGAACACTGAAGCTTTCTTT.

This clonotype was observed a few times. This sequence joins TRBV7-9 and TRBJ1-1; 7 positions agree with TRBD1. This CDR3 is built from 13 residues. Germline values: CDR1 SEHNR, CDR2 FQNEAQ (reference sequence). V was pared by 6 bases and J by 8 bases, with 9 bases of the junction left unmatched. The CDR3 protein is CASSSETGSEAFF. The CDR3 nucleotides read TGTGCCAGCAGTTCCGAGACAGGGAGCGAAGCTTTCTTT.

The chain couples TRBV12-3 or TRBV12-4 to TRBJ1-2; 7 bases match TRBD1. The CDR3 loop spans 15 amino acids. Trimming at V came to 0 bases and at J to 2 bases, leaving 3 bases not matched to a gene. The CDR3 nucleotides read TGTGCCAGCAGTTTAGCGAACAGGGGAAACTATGGCTACACCTTC. Protein product: CASSLANRGNYGYTF.